This section outlines one TCR beta chain sequence together with its context. Relative to the germline gene, one junction end is altered; a read error may explain this. This specimen belongs to a study of blood T cell repertoires in COVID-19. Study overall: Nucleic acid was either cDNA or gDNA, and it came from T cells, B-cell-depleted T cells, or PBMCs.

Looked up from germline, CDR1 is KGHSH and CDR2 is LQKENI. CDR3 length: 15 amino acids. Recovered participants had two consecutive negative NP/OP PCR tests, healthcare professional clearance, or symptom resolution. Source study methods: Estimation of nucleated cell counts relied on the amplification of reference gene primers. Some clones are missing from TCRdb's copy, which holds only in-frame ones; the method was immunoSEQ multiplex PCR. V and J calls and clone size are those listed in that table; D and trimming were worked out from the DNA. The sample records a few hundred thousand clones, 85% to 90% being singletons.

This TCR came from a man aged 18-30 years who had recovered from COVID-19. The J gene is TRBJ2-7, the V gene TRBV18; D not certain. Sequencing used PBMCs or T cells enriched from blood (not recorded which). The CDR3 loop reads CASSPPVARSSEQYF. The CDR3 DNA follows: TGTGCCAGCTCACCACCAGTAGCCCGGTCCTCCGAGCAGTACTTC.